This TCR beta chain was profiled in a study of control samples from healthy donors and cancer patients. V was pared by 5 bases and J by 4 bases, with 7 bases of the junction left unmatched. The CDR3 loop spans 14 amino acids. Germline CDR1 and CDR2: MNHEY and SVGEGT. Sequencing was performed with immunoSEQ multiplex PCR; in TCRdb, only in-frame clones are kept and a portion is missing. The sample carries about 160,000 clones, roughly 93% recorded once. The clonotype comes from a man aged 18-30 years in good health. The sample taken for sequencing was blood. This chain connects TRBV6-2 or TRBV6-3 to TRBJ1-2, with TRBD1 matching over 7 bases. CDR3 protein: CASSLGQEFYGYTF. CDR3 sequence (DNA): TGTGCCAGCAGTCTTGGACAGGAGTTCTATGGCTACACCTTC.